Below are 5 T cell receptor beta chains sequenced from a single sample in a study of technical replicates of blood from several donors. The data were produced by immunoSEQ multiplex PCR, yet TCRdb's version contains in-frame clones alone and is incomplete. The sample records about 80,000 clones, 65% to 90% being singletons. Sample: PBMCs. The receptors here all came from a human donor in good health. Some clones in this sample may be carry-over from other donors' samples.

The genes are TRBV7-2 and TRBJ2-7; 8 positions match TRBD2. In germline, CDR1 is SGHTA, CDR2 FQGNSA. CDR3 length: 16 residues. After removal of 4 bases from V and 2 bases from J, the junction contained 10 bases not matched to a gene. The CDR3 DNA follows: TGTGCCAGCAGCTCCCTAGGCGGGGGGCCGCCCTACGAGCAGTACTTC. It translates to CASSSLGGGPPYEQYF.

The rearrangement links TRBV28 to TRBJ2-7, with D possibly being TRBD1 (5 bases). The CDR3 contains 15 residues. CDR1 is MDHEN and CDR2 is SYDVKM in the germline V gene. Trimming removed 6 bases from V and 0 bases from J, with 15 bases in between. CDR3 coding DNA: TGTGCCAGCAGCGCCCCGGACACCGGCTCCTACGAGCAGTACTTC. Protein: CASSAPDTGSYEQYF.

The CDR3 region has the DNA TGTGCCAGCAGTTATTCGGTTTGGGGGGGCACAGATACGCAGTATTTT. Translated, it gives CASSYSVWGGTDTQYF. This chain uses TRBV6-6 with TRBJ2-3, with a possible D match to TRBD2 (6 bases). There are 16 residues in the CDR3. Germline CDR1 MNHNY, CDR2 SVGAGI (reference sequence). The V gene lost 3 bases and the J gene lost 1 base, with 14 bases spanning the gap.

The J gene is TRBJ2-1, the V gene TRBV11-2; TRBD2 aligns across 9 bases. The CDR3 consists of 16 residues. Looked up from germline, CDR1 is SGHAT and CDR2 is FQNNGV. V lost 2 bases and J lost 0; bases outside the gene matches: 2. The CDR3 here is CASSLRLADSYNEQFF. CDR3 coding DNA: TGTGCCAGCAGCTTACGACTAGCGGACTCCTACAATGAGCAGTTCTTC.

The chain combines TRBV9 with TRBJ1-5, with D perhaps TRBD1 (5 bases). The CDR3 loop spans 16 amino acids. The germline CDR1 and CDR2 sequences are SGDLS and YYNGEE. The ends were cut back, 0 bases at V and 8 bases at J, with 18 bases in the middle. The chain's CDR3 is CASSVGTGTPREPQHF. In DNA, the CDR3 is TGTGCCAGCAGCGTAGGAACAGGCACCCCCAGGGAGCCCCAGCATTTT.